The 27 T cell receptor beta chains below come from one sample, sequenced in a study of blood T cell repertoires in COVID-19. Produced via immunoSEQ multiplex PCR; TCRdb's table is partial and in-frame only. The sample shows tens of thousands of clones, around 89% of them seen only once. Source material: peripheral blood. The receptors stem from a man aged 50 to 60 with COVID-19, enrolled during active disease.

This clone came up once. This sequence joins TRBV4-2 and TRBJ1-5; 7 bases line up with TRBD1. The junction had 3 bases not matched to a gene; V was cut back by 0 bases and J by 7 bases. The CDR3 is 14 residues long. CDR1 LGHNA and CDR2 YNFKEQ come from the germline V gene. The CDR3 coding sequence is TGTGCCAGCAGCCAAGATTCCAGGGGGCAGCCCCAGCATTTT. This translates into CASSQDSRGQPQHF.

This chain links TRBV5-1 with TRBJ2-1; 15 bases match TRBD2. Germline V gene lookup returns CDR1 SGHRS and CDR2 YFSETQ. CDR3 length: 15 residues. V trimming: 1 base; J trimming: 8 bases; junction bases outside the gene matches: 1. The chain's CDR3 is CASSLRTSGGDEQFF. In nucleotides, the CDR3 is TGCGCCAGCAGCTTGAGGACTAGCGGGGGGGATGAGCAGTTCTTC. The full variable domain, with the rest looked up from reference TRBV5-1 and TRBJ2-1, is KAGVTQTPRYLIKTRGQQVTLSCSPISGHRSVSWYQQTPGQGLQFLFEYFSETQRNKGNFPGRFSGRQFSNSRSEMNVSTLELGDSALYLCASSLRTSGGDEQFFGPGTRLTVL.

This clone has more than one count but fewer than ten. The gene calls are TRBV5-5 and TRBJ1-2, with D hard to call. CDR3 length equals 14 residues. The germline V and J ends were trimmed by 2 bases and 4 bases, with 12 bases remaining between them. The germline V gene encodes CDR1 SGHKS and CDR2 YYEKEE (reference sequence). The CDR3 is CASSLTVTSYGYTF. In DNA, the CDR3 is TGTGCCAGCAGCTTAACTGTTACCTCCTATGGCTACACCTTC. Using reference TRBV5-5 and TRBJ1-2 for the parts outside the CDR3, the full variable domain is DAGVTQSPTHLIKTRGQQVTLRCSPISGHKSVSWYQQVLGQGPQFIFQYYEKEERGRGNFPDRFSARQFPNYSSELNVNALLLGDSALYLCASSLTVTSYGYTFGSGTRLTVV.

The gene calls are TRBV5-1 and TRBJ1-2; no clear D. CDR3 length: 15 residues. The germline gives CDR1 SGHRS, CDR2 YFSETQ. The V gene lost 0 bases and the J gene lost 0 bases, with 9 bases spanning the gap. DNA of the CDR3: TGCGCCAGCAGCTTGGGGGCAGGAACTAACTATGGCTACACCTTC. It is translated as CASSLGAGTNYGYTF.

The chain combines TRBV19 with TRBJ2-7; maybe TRBD1 (7 bases). This CDR3 is built from 13 residues. The V end lost 6 bases, the J end lost 5 bases, and 14 bases lay between the germline ends. Looked up from germline, CDR1 is LNHDA and CDR2 is SQIVND (reference sequence). CDR3 bases: TGTGCCAGTAGGCAGACAGGGACTGACGAGCAGTACTTC. Translation: CASRQTGTDEQYF.

Written as DNA, the CDR3 is TGCGCCAGCAGCTTACAGGTTAACTATGGCTACACCTTC. It specifies CASSLQVNYGYTF. The rearrangement joins TRBV5-1 to TRBJ1-2; D may be TRBD1 (5 bases). Deletions cut 2 bases from V and 1 base from J, with 6 bases between. From germline, CDR1 is SGHRS and CDR2 YFSETQ. The CDR3 length is 13 residues.

The V call is TRBV28, the J call TRBJ1-5, with D maybe TRBD1 (6 bases). CDR1 MDHEN and CDR2 SYDVKM come from the germline V gene. CDR3 size: 14 residues. V gave up 4 bases and J gave up 9 bases, with 16 bases separating them. CDR3 nucleotide sequence: TGTGCCAGCAGTTCTCTACAGGGAAGGAGGCCCCAGCATTTT. It encodes CASSSLQGRRPQHF.

V is TRBV30 and J is TRBJ1-4; D gene ambiguous. Trimming stripped 2 bases from V and 8 bases from J, with 12 bases between. The CDR3 totals 13 residues. CDR1 and CDR2 (germline): GTSNPN, SVGIG (reference sequence). The CDR3 nucleotides are TGTGCCTGGAGTCACGGGGAGTACGAAAAACTGTTTTTT. Protein sequence: CAWSHGEYEKLFF.

This chain uses TRBV7-9 with TRBJ1-4, with 7 bases fitting TRBD1. The CDR3 loop spans 12 amino acids. Germline CDR1 and CDR2: SEHNR and FQNEAQ (reference sequence). The V gene end was trimmed by 5 bases and the J gene end by 12 bases; junction bases not matched to a gene: 6. CDR3 nucleotides: TGTGCCAGCAGCCTCGACAGGGTCGAACTGTTTTTT. This encodes CASSLDRVELFF.

V and J are TRBV28 and TRBJ1-6; 7 positions match TRBD1. The germline CDR1 and CDR2 sequences are MDHEN and SYDVKM. Trimming removed 3 bases from V and 3 bases from J; junction bases left unmatched: 5. The CDR3 contains 16 residues. The CDR3 DNA is TGTGCCAGCAGTTTCGACAGACAGGGCTATAATTCACCCCTCCACTTT. Translation gives CASSFDRQGYNSPLHF.

The rearrangement links TRBV19 to TRBJ1-3; D unclear. V lost 3 bases to trimming and J lost 5 bases, with 5 bases between them. This CDR3 spans 12 amino acids. Germline V CDR1 and CDR2: LNHDA, SQIVND (reference sequence). The CDR3 DNA sequence: TGTGCCAGTAGTATCGGTAGAAACACCATATATTTT. Its translation is CASSIGRNTIYF.

This sequence joins TRBV19 and TRBJ2-6; TRBD1 aligns across 7 bases. CDR3 length equals 16 residues. Germline CDR1 reads LNHDA; CDR2 reads SQIVND (reference sequence). With 6 bases clipped from V and 3 bases from J, the junction kept 8 bases outside the gene matches. This CDR3 is CASRSQGVGGANVLTF. The CDR3 coding sequence is TGTGCCAGTAGATCTCAGGGGGTAGGTGGGGCCAACGTCCTGACTTTC.

The chain joins TRBV7-8 to TRBJ1-4, with TRBD1 matching 8 bases. J was trimmed by 8 bases and V by 5 bases; bases with no gene match: 7. Germline V lookup: CDR1 SGHVS, CDR2 FQNEAQ. CDR3 length: 14 residues. The CDR3 spells CASSPRTGNEKLFF. CDR3 sequence (DNA): TGTGCCAGCAGCCCTCGGACAGGGAACGAAAAACTGTTTTTT. The full variable domain, completed using reference TRBV7-8 and TRBJ1-4, is GAGVSQSPRYKVAKRGQDVALRCDPISGHVSLFWYQQALGQGPEFLTYFQNEAQLDKSGLPSDRFFAERPEGSVSTLKIQRTQQEDSAVYLCASSPRTGNEKLFFGSGTQLSVL.

The CDR3: CASSSGTGPYEQYF. The CDR3 region has the DNA TGTGCCAGCAGCTCAGGGACAGGGCCCTACGAGCAGTACTTC. V gene TRBV5-4 combines with J gene TRBJ2-7, with TRBD1 matching over 9 bases. V was clipped by 3 bases and J by 2 bases; unmatched bases: 3. Germline CDR1 reads SGHNT; CDR2 reads YYREEE (reference sequence). The CDR3 is 14 amino acids.

The chain links TRBV28 to TRBJ2-2; maybe TRBD1 (5 bases). Germline CDR1 is MDHEN and CDR2 is SYDVKM. The CDR3 extends over 15 amino acids. V was clipped by 7 bases and J by 1 base, with 13 bases between them. The CDR3 region has the DNA TGTGCCAGCACCCTTCAGGGTTTGAACACCGGGGAGCTGTTTTTT. Protein product: CASTLQGLNTGELFF.

The CDR3 sequence is CASSLTGMLTEAFF. The CDR3 DNA sequence: TGTGCCAGCAGCCTCACCGGGATGCTGACTGAAGCTTTCTTT. The gene calls are TRBV7-9 and TRBJ1-1; no definite D call. CDR1 SEHNR and CDR2 FQNEAQ come from the germline V gene (reference sequence). V was trimmed by 5 bases and J by 5 bases, leaving 15 bases between them. This CDR3 comprises 14 residues.

The V call is TRBV7-8, the J call TRBJ2-1; 12 nucleotides align to TRBD2. CDR1 is SGHVS and CDR2 is FQNEAQ in the germline V gene. J gave up 3 bases and V 4 bases, and 4 bases lay outside the gene matches. The CDR3 sequence is 16 residues long. Here the CDR3 DNA reads TGTGCCAGCAGCTGGAAGACTAGCGGGGGCTACAATGAGCAGTTCTTC. Protein product: CASSWKTSGGYNEQFF.

The chain carries TRBV10-3 and TRBJ1-1, with TRBD1 matching over 10 bases. This CDR3 has 13 amino acids. CDR1 ENHRY and CDR2 SYGVKD come from the germline V gene. With 8 bases clipped from V and 7 bases from J, the junction kept 7 bases outside the gene matches. The CDR3 reads CAIGRTGGVEAFF. CDR3 in DNA: TGTGCCATCGGGAGGACAGGGGGTGTTGAAGCTTTCTTT.

The chain combines TRBV7-9 with TRBJ2-7, with 10 bases lining up with TRBD1. CDR3 length equals 14 residues. Trimming cost V 7 bases and J 4 bases; bases outside gene matches: 7. Germline-derived CDR1 and CDR2 are SEHNR and FQNEAQ (reference sequence). CDR3: CASNGDRGYYEQYF. DNA of the CDR3: TGTGCCAGCAATGGGGACAGGGGTTATTACGAGCAGTACTTC.

V is TRBV7-3 and J is TRBJ2-3; possible D gene TRBD1, 6 bases. The CDR3 has 14 residues. Germline assignment: CDR1 SGHTA and CDR2 FQGTGA. Deletions cut 6 bases from V and 3 bases from J, with 13 bases between. CDR3 DNA: TGTGCCAGCAGTCTAAACACAGGGACAGATACGCAGTATTTT. Translation: CASSLNTGTDTQYF. Full variable domain (outside the CDR3, taken from reference TRBV7-3 and TRBJ2-3): GAGVSQTPSNKVTEKGKYVELRCDPISGHTALYWYRQSLGQGPEFLIYFQGTGAADDSGLPNDRFFAVRPEGSVSTLKIQRTERGDSAVYLCASSLNTGTDTQYFGPGTRLTVL.

This chain links TRBV9 with TRBJ2-3; perhaps TRBD1 as D (5 bases). The V gene lost 0 bases and the J gene lost 6 bases, with 8 bases spanning the gap. The CDR3 is 13 residues long. Germline CDR1 is SGDLS and CDR2 is YYNGEE. In DNA, the CDR3 is TGTGCCAGCAGCGTAGGGGGCCGGGATACGCAGTATTTT. This gives the protein CASSVGGRDTQYF.

The CDR3 sequence: CASSVELLAQYF. CDR3 nucleotide sequence: TGTGCCAGCAGTGTAGAGTTACTGGCCCAGTACTTC. The chain couples TRBV2 to TRBJ2-5; the D is unclear. The CDR3 is made up of 12 amino acids. V was trimmed by 4 bases and J by 9 bases, leaving 12 bases between them. Germline V gene sequence: CDR1 SNHLY, CDR2 FYNNEI.

This sequence joins TRBV18 and TRBJ2-7; TRBD1 agrees at 9 bases. Germline CDR1 KGHSH, CDR2 LQKENI. Unmatched junction bases numbered 6, after V lost 2 bases and J lost 1 base. This CDR3 has 16 residues. The CDR3 loop reads CASSPRDRVSSYEQYF. The CDR3 DNA reads TGTGCCAGCTCACCAAGGGACAGGGTGTCATCCTACGAGCAGTACTTC.

The genes are TRBV19 and TRBJ1-1; D gene uncertain. CDR1 and CDR2 (germline): LNHDA, SQIVND (reference sequence). The V end was cut by 2 bases, the J end by 5 bases, with 9 bases between. The CDR3 consists of 13 residues. The CDR3 reads CASSIRTPTEAFF. CDR3 coding DNA: TGTGCCAGTAGTATAAGAACACCTACTGAAGCTTTCTTT.

The chain links TRBV28 to TRBJ2-4; TRBD1 agrees at 8 bases. The CDR3 sequence is 15 residues long. Germline lookup yields CDR1 MDHEN and CDR2 SYDVKM. Trimming removed 3 bases from V and 6 bases from J; junction bases left unmatched: 7. In DNA form, the CDR3 reads TGTGCCAGCAGTTTTGGGGGACAGGCTATAAACATTCAGTACTTC. It encodes CASSFGGQAINIQYF.

The chain recombines TRBV3-1 (or the pseudogene TRBV3-2) with TRBJ2-3; D is possibly TRBD2 (5 bases). This CDR3 has 15 residues. V was trimmed by 5 bases and J by 0 bases, leaving 12 bases between them. Germline V gene data show CDR1 as LGHDT and CDR2 as YNNKEL (reference sequence). The CDR3 bases are TGTGCCAGCAGCAAACTCCGGGGTAGCACAGATACGCAGTATTTT. This encodes CASSKLRGSTDTQYF.

The V and J genes are TRBV3-1 (or the pseudogene TRBV3-2) and TRBJ1-4; D might be TRBD1 (6 bases). From germline, CDR1 is LGHDT and CDR2 YNNKEL (reference sequence). V dropped 2 bases and J dropped 1 base, with 11 bases sitting between them. This CDR3 has 16 amino acids. This CDR3 reads CASSQSGARTNEKLFF. In nucleotides, the CDR3 is TGTGCCAGCAGCCAATCAGGGGCGCGAACTAATGAAAAACTGTTTTTT.